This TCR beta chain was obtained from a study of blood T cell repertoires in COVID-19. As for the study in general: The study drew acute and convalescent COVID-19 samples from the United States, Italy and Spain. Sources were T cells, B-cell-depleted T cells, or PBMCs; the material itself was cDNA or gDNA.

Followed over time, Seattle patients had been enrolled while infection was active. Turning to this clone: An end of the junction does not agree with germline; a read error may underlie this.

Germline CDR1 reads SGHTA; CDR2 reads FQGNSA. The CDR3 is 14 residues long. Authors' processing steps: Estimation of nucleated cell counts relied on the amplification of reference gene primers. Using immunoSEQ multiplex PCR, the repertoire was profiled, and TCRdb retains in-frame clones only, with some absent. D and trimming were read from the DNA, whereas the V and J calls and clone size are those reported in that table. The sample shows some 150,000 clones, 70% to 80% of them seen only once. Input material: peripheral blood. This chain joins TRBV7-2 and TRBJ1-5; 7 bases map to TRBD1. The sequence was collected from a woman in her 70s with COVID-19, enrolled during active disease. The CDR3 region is CASSQGQRDHPQHF. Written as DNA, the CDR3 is TGTGCCAGCAGCCAGGGACAGCGCGATCATCCCCAGCATTTT.